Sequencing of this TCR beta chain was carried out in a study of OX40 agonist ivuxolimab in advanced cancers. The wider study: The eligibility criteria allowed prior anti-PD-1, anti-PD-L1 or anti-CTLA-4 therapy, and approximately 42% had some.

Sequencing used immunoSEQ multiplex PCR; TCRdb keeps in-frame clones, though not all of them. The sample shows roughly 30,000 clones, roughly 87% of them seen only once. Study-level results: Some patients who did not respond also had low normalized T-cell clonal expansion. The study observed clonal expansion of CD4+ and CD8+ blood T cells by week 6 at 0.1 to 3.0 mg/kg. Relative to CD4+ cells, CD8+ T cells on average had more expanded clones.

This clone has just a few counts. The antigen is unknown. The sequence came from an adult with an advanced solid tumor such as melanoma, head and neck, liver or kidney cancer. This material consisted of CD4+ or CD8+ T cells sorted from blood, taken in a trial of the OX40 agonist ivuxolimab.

For the CDR3, the DNA is TGTGCCAGTAGTATTCCCAGGGACGGAGCCTACGAGCAGTACTTC. This encodes CASSIPRDGAYEQYF. The V gene is TRBV19, the J gene TRBJ2-7; D is possibly TRBD1 or TRBD2 (5 bases each). The CDR3 sequence is 15 residues long. V lost 3 bases and J lost 2, with 14 bases in between. Germline V CDR1 and CDR2: LNHDA, SQIVND (reference sequence).